Each of the 6 T cell receptor beta chains below was sequenced from the same sample in a study of blood T cell repertoires in COVID-19. Profiled with immunoSEQ multiplex PCR; TCRdb holds only in-frame clones, not every one. The data contain around 150,000 clones, just under 85% of them singletons. The sequenced sample was PBMCs or T cells enriched from blood (not recorded which). The receptors originated from a woman between 50 and 59 years old with acute COVID-19.

The genes are TRBV12-5 and TRBJ1-3; D is unresolved. Germline loops: CDR1 LGHNT, CDR2 FRNRAP. V lost 8 bases to trimming and J lost 3 bases, with 11 bases between them. The CDR3 loop spans 13 amino acids. CDR3 bases: TGTGCTAGTCGGTCCGGGAATGGAAACACCATATATTTT. Its translation is CASRSGNGNTIYF.

V gene TRBV19 combines with J gene TRBJ2-5; D unresolved. CDR1 is LNHDA, CDR2 SQIVND, per germline (reference sequence). This CDR3 comprises 17 residues. With 0 bases removed from V and 2 bases from J, the gap between germline ends came to 16 bases. The CDR3 reads CASSIDKQLNLQETQYF. As DNA, the CDR3 is TGTGCCAGTAGTATAGATAAACAGCTGAACCTACAAGAGACCCAGTACTTC.

The chain has TRBV7-9 and TRBJ2-1; 8 nucleotides match TRBD2. In germline, CDR1 is SEHNR, CDR2 FQNEAQ (reference sequence). CDR3 size: 12 residues. Germline trimming cut 3 bases from V and 10 bases from J; bases unmatched to any gene: 2. CDR3: CASSFPSGEQFF. The CDR3 DNA reads TGTGCCAGCAGCTTCCCTAGCGGGGAGCAGTTCTTC.

This sequence joins TRBV29-1 and TRBJ2-7; possibly TRBD2 for D (5 bases). This CDR3 has 13 residues. From germline, CDR1 is SQVTM and CDR2 ANQGSEA. V was pared by 4 bases and J by 6 bases, with 16 bases between. The CDR3 nucleotides are TGCAGCGTTGGGATAAAGAGGGTAGGCGAGCAGTACTTC. Its translation: CSVGIKRVGEQYF.

This clone was recorded once. The chain couples TRBV9 to TRBJ1-1; a weak D match, TRBD1 (5 bases). This CDR3 spans 13 amino acids. The germline V gene has CDR1 SGDLS and CDR2 YYNGEE. Trimming pared 3 bases from V and 1 base from J, leaving 7 bases between. The CDR3 DNA is TGTGCCAGCAGCGCCGGACAGAACACTGAAGCTTTCTTT. It yields the protein CASSAGQNTEAFF.

The rearrangement links TRBV4-2 to TRBJ2-1; D is perhaps TRBD2 (6 bases). Trimming left V 5 bases short and J 5 bases short, with 19 bases between. This CDR3 region has 16 residues. CDR1 and CDR2 (germline): LGHNA, YNFKEQ. DNA for the CDR3: TGTGCCAGCAGCGGAGCGACCGGGACTTCGAACAATGAGCAGTTCTTC. Protein sequence: CASSGATGTSNNEQFF.